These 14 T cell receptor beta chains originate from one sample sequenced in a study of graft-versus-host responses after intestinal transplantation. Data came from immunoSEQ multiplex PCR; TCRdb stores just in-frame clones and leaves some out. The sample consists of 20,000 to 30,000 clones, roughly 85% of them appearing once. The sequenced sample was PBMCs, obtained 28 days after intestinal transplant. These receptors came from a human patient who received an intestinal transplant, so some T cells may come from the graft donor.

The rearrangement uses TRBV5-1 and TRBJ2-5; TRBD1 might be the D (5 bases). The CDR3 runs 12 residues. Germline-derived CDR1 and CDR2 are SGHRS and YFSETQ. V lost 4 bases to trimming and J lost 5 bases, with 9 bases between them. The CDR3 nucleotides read TGCGCCAGCAGCCCGACAGAGGAGACCCAGTACTTC. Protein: CASSPTEETQYF.

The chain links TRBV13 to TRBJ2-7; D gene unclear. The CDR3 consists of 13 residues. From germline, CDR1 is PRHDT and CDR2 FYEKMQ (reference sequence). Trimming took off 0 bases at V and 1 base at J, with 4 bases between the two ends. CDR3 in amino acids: CASSLGGSYEQYF. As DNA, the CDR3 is TGTGCCAGCAGCTTAGGGGGTTCCTACGAGCAGTACTTC.

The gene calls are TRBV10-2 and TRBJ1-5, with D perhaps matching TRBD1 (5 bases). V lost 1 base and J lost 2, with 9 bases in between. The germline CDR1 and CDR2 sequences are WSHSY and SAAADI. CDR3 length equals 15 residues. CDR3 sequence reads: CASSEYGGGNQPQHF. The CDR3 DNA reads TGCGCCAGCAGTGAGTACGGAGGGGGCAATCAGCCCCAGCATTTT.

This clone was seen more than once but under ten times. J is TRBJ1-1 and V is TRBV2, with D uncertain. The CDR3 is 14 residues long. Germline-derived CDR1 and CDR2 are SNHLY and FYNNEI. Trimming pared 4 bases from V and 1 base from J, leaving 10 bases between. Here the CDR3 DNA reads TGTGCCAGCAGTGTGAAGGGAGGGAACACTGAAGCTTTCTTT. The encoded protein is CASSVKGGNTEAFF.

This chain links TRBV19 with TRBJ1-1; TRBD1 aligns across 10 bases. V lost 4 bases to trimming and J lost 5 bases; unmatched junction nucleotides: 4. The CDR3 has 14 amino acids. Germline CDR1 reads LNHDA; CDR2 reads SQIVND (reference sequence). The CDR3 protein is CASSKDRGLTEAFF. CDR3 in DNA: TGTGCCAGTAGTAAGGACAGGGGGTTGACTGAAGCTTTCTTT.

CDR3 residues: CASSPPRETLAGGNEQYF. DNA for the CDR3: TGTGCCAGCAGTCCCCCCCGGGAGACTTTAGCGGGAGGGAACGAGCAGTACTTC. The chain uses TRBV28 and TRBJ2-7, with 11 bases fitting TRBD2. V gave up 5 bases and J gave up 5 bases; unmatched junction bases: 17. The CDR3 runs to 18 residues. Germline CDR1 and CDR2: MDHEN and SYDVKM.

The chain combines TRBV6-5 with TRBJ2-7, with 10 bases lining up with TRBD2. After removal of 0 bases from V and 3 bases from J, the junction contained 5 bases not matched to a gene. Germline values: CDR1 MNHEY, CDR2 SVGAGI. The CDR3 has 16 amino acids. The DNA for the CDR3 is TGTGCCAGCAGTTACTCGAGTACTAGCGGGATCTACGAGCAGTACTTC. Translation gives CASSYSSTSGIYEQYF.

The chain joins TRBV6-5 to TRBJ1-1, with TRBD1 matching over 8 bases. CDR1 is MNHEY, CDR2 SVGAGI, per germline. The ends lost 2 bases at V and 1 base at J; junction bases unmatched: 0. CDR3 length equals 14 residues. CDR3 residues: CASSYGQGNTEAFF. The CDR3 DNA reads TGTGCCAGCAGTTACGGACAGGGGAACACTGAAGCTTTCTTT.

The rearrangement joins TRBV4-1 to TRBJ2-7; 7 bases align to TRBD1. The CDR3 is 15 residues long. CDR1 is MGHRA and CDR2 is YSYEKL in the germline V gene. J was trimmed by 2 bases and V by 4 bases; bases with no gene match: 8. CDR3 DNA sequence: TGCGCCAGCAGCCCCGTCGTAGGGGGCCCCTACGAGCAGTACTTC. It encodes CASSPVVGGPYEQYF.

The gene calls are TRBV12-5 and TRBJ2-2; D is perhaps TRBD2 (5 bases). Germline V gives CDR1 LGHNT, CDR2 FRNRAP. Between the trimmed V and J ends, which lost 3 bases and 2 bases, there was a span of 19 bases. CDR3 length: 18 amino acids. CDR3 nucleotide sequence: TGTGCTAGTGGTTTTACCTCCGCGGGCAGGCCTAACACCGGGGAGCTGTTTTTT. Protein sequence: CASGFTSAGRPNTGELFF.

CDR3 amino acids: CASRMGGDQPQHF. CDR3 DNA sequence: TGTGCCAGCAGGATGGGGGGCGATCAGCCCCAGCATTTT. The chain employs TRBV6-5 and TRBJ1-5; TRBD1 might be the D (6 bases). V was cut by 6 bases and J by 5 bases, with 11 bases left in between. The CDR3 has 13 residues. Germline-derived CDR1 and CDR2 are MNHEY and SVGAGI.

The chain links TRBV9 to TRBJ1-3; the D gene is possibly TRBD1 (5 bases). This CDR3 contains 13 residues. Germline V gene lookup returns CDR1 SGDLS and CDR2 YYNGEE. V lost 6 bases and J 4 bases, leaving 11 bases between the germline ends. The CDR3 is CASNRGAGNTIYF. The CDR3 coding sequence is TGTGCCAGCAATCGTGGGGCAGGAAACACCATATATTTT.

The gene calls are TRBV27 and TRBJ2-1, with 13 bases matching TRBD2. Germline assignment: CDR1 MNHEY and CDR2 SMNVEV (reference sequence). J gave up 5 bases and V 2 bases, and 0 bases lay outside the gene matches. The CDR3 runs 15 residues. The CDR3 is CASSLGTSGNNEQFF. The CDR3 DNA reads TGTGCCAGCAGTTTAGGGACTAGCGGGAACAATGAGCAGTTCTTC.

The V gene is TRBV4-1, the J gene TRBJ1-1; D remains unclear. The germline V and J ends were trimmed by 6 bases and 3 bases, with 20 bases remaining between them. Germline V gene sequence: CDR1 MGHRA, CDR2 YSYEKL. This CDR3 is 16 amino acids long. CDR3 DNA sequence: TGCGCCAGCAGTTTACCCCCCGACGGAAGTTACACTGAAGCTTTCTTT. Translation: CASSLPPDGSYTEAFF.